The rows below give T cell receptor beta chains drawn from one sample of a study of T cells after yellow fever vaccination. One entry per CDR3 protein, called by TCRdb with MiXCR from the 5' RACE reads. Of 150,000 to 200,000 distinct CDR3 sequences listed, about a tenth are singletons. Sequences were derived from CD8+ T cells sorted from PBMCs, sampled 45 days after the yellow fever booster vaccination. These receptors originate from a man younger than 35 who received the YFV17D yellow fever vaccine. CDR3s include the opening cysteine and the closing phenylalanine or tryptophan. D genes are given only for firm matches. A row's size may be missing; if present it is once, few, many or a size class.

d_gene,abundance,j_gene,v_gene,CDR3aa,CDR3nt
NA,many,TRBJ2-6,TRBV6-1,CASSEAGLGSGANVLTF,TGTGCCAGCAGTGAAGCGGGGTTAGGCTCTGGGGCCAACGTCCTGACTTTC
NA,few,TRBJ2-7,TRBV19,CASSTGLTYEQYF,TGTGCCAGTAGTACAGGGCTGACCTACGAGCAGTACTTC
NA,few,TRBJ2-5,TRBV9,CASSVGTYQETQYF,TGTGCCAGCAGCGTAGGGACCTACCAAGAGACCCAGTACTTC
NA,NA,TRBJ2-3,TRBV6-2/TRBV6-3,CASSPRALTDTQYF,TGTGCCAGCAGTCCTAGGGCCCTCACAGATACGCAGTATTTT
TRBD2,few,TRBJ2-7,TRBV29-1,CSVVAPGGGYEQYF,TGCAGCGTTGTAGCCCCGGGAGGGGGCTACGAGCAGTACTTC
NA,NA,TRBJ2-3,TRBV13,CAGARAGRTDTQYF,TGTGCCGGCGCCCGGGCGGGACGCACAGATACGCAGTATTTT
TRBD1,few,TRBJ2-1,TRBV11-2,CASSVTTGGSYNEQFF,TGTGCCAGCAGCGTTACGACAGGGGGAAGTTACAATGAGCAGTTCTTC
NA,NA,TRBJ2-1,TRBV29-1,CSVGGGQTYNEQFF,TGCAGCGTGGGGGGGGGACAGACCTACAATGAGCAGTTCTTC
TRBD1,NA,TRBJ1-5,TRBV7-2,CASSPSTGGNQPQHF,TGTGCCAGCAGCCCCTCAACAGGGGGTAATCAGCCCCAGCATTTT
NA,many,TRBJ2-2,TRBV7-6,CASSLAVGELFF,TGTGCCAGCAGCTTGGCCGTGGGGGAGCTGTTTTTT
NA,NA,TRBJ2-2,TRBV5-1,CASSLGLYTEELFF,TGCGCCAGCAGCTTGGGTCTGTACACCGAGGAGCTGTTTTTT
TRBD1,few,TRBJ1-2,TRBV4-3,CASSHIGTRGRNYGYTF,TGCGCCAGCAGCCATATTGGGACCAGGGGGCGCAACTATGGCTACACCTTC
NA,many,TRBJ1-5,TRBV7-3,CASSPRTPSNQPQHF,TGTGCCAGCAGCCCCCGGACGCCGAGCAATCAGCCCCAGCATTTT
NA,NA,TRBJ1-1,TRBV4-1,CASSHPRGLVTEAFF,TGCGCCAGCAGCCACCCCAGGGGATTGGTCACTGAAGCTTTCTTT
NA,few,TRBJ1-5,TRBV19,CASSMWGNQPQHF,TGTGCCAGTAGTATGTGGGGCAATCAGCCCCAGCATTTT
NA,NA,TRBJ2-2,TRBV6-6,CASSFDLNTGELFF,TGTGCCAGCAGTTTTGACTTGAACACCGGGGAGCTGTTTTTT
TRBD2,NA,TRBJ2-1,TRBV10-3,CAISGLAGDLSSYNEQFF,TGTGCCATCAGTGGACTAGCGGGGGATCTGAGCTCCTACAATGAGCAGTTCTTC
TRBD1,many,TRBJ2-3,TRBV5-1,CASSFLRTGSGTDTQYF,TGCGCCAGCAGCTTCCTGCGGACAGGGTCGGGCACAGATACGCAGTATTTT
TRBD2,many,TRBJ2-5,TRBV29-1,CSVEPAGQETQYF,TGCAGCGTTGAGCCAGCGGGACAAGAGACCCAGTACTTC
TRBD1,few,TRBJ1-1,TRBV19,CASSGTSQGVFF,TGTGCCAGTAGCGGGACGAGCCAGGGGGTTTTCTTT
NA,few,TRBJ2-1,TRBV11-3,CASSLGLAGVGEQFF,TGTGCCAGCAGCTTAGGGTTGGCAGGGGTAGGTGAGCAGTTCTTC
NA,few,TRBJ2-5,TRBV9,CASSDKGAFLQETQYF,TGTGCCAGCAGCGATAAAGGGGCGTTCTTACAAGAGACCCAGTACTTC
NA,NA,TRBJ1-5,TRBV6-6,CASSPPSGTGQPQHF,TGTGCCAGCAGTCCCCCATCAGGGACCGGTCAGCCCCAGCATTTT
NA,few,TRBJ2-5,TRBV9,CASSPYTAKQETQYF,TGTGCCAGCAGCCCATATACAGCTAAACAAGAGACCCAGTACTTC
TRBD2,NA,TRBJ2-7,TRBV7-6,CASSLATRGFLYEQYF,TGTGCCAGCAGCTTAGCGACGCGGGGGTTTCTCTACGAGCAGTACTTC
TRBD1,NA,TRBJ1-2,TRBV19,CAAGGSGGYTF,TGTGCCGCAGGGGGAAGCGGTGGCTACACCTTC
TRBD2,NA,TRBJ2-2,TRBV4-1,CASSLSGGPNTGELFF,TGCGCCAGCAGCCTTAGCGGGGGCCCTAACACCGGGGAGCTGTTTTTT
NA,many,TRBJ2-6,TRBV7-6,CASSLSVSGANVLTF,TGTGCCAGCAGCCTAAGCGTCTCTGGGGCCAACGTCCTGACTTTC
TRBD1,NA,TRBJ1-1,TRBV18,CASSPGQGVNTEAFF,TGTGCCAGCTCACCAGGCCAGGGGGTGAACACTGAAGCTTTCTTT
TRBD1,few,TRBJ1-6,TRBV28,CASSPSSGGPLHF,TGTGCCAGCAGCCCCTCGTCAGGGGGACCCCTCCACTTT
NA,many,TRBJ2-6,TRBV14,CASSPLRSGANVLTF,TGTGCCAGCAGCCCCCTACGCTCTGGGGCCAACGTCCTGACTTTC
NA,few,TRBJ2-1,TRBV6-6,CASSQGFSFPNEQFF,TGTGCCAGCAGTCAGGGTTTTTCCTTCCCCAATGAGCAGTTCTTC
NA,few,TRBJ2-3,TRBV14,CASSHTDVRADTQYF,TGTGCCAGCAGCCATACCGATGTCCGGGCAGATACGCAGTATTTT
NA,few,TRBJ1-5,TRBV27,CASSLSVGNQPQHF,TGTGCCAGCAGTTTAAGCGTCGGCAATCAGCCCCAGCATTTT
TRBD1,few,TRBJ2-7,TRBV6-5,CASSPLGTGSEQYF,TGTGCCAGCAGTCCCCTGGGGACAGGGAGCGAGCAGTACTTC
NA,NA,TRBJ2-2,TRBV9,CASSVWSGRGTGELFF,TGTGCCAGCAGCGTATGGTCCGGGCGTGGGACCGGGGAGCTGTTTTTT
TRBD2,few,TRBJ2-7,TRBV29-1,CSVEGLAGSYEQYF,TGCAGCGTTGAAGGACTAGCGGGGTCCTACGAGCAGTACTTC
NA,NA,TRBJ2-5,TRBV2,CASSYPRTQYF,TGTGCCAGCAGCTATCCTCGGACCCAGTACTTC
TRBD1,few,TRBJ2-1,TRBV5-1,CASSAPGQGINEQFF,TGCGCCAGCAGCGCACCGGGACAGGGTATTAATGAGCAGTTCTTC
TRBD2,few,TRBJ2-7,TRBV7-9,CASSSPGLALAYEQYF,TGTGCCAGCAGCTCCCCGGGACTAGCGTTGGCCTACGAGCAGTACTTC
NA,NA,TRBJ1-1,TRBV14,CASSQYVGGSTEAFF,TGTGCCAGCAGCCAATACGTCGGCGGGAGCACTGAAGCTTTCTTT
NA,NA,TRBJ1-2,TRBV15,CATLGPGYGYTF,TGTGCCACCTTGGGTCCCGGTTATGGCTACACCTTC
TRBD2,few,TRBJ2-5,TRBV7-9,CASSLWTSGGRETQYF,TGTGCCAGCAGCTTATGGACTAGCGGGGGCCGGGAGACCCAGTACTTC
NA,NA,TRBJ1-4,TRBV10-3,CAISESISLLQGGQEKLFF,TGTGCCATCAGTGAGTCGATTTCCCTACTACAGGGAGGTCAGGAAAAACTGTTTTTT
NA,NA,TRBJ2-4,TRBV12-3/TRBV12-4,CASSFGTQGATKNIQYF,TGTGCCAGCAGTTTCGGGACCCAGGGAGCCACCAAAAACATTCAGTACTTC
NA,NA,TRBJ2-1,TRBV4-3,CASSQESRQGGINEQFF,TGCGCCAGCAGCCAAGAGTCTCGACAGGGAGGTATCAATGAGCAGTTCTTC